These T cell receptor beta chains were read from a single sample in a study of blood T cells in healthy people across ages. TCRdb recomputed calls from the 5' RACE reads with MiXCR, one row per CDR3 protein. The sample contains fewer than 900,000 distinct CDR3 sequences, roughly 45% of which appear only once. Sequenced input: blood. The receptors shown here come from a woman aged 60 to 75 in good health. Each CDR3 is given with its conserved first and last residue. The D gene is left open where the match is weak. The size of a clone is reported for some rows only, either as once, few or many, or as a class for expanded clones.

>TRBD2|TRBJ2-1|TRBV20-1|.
CSARGGRTSNEQFF
TGCAGTGCGAGAGGCGGGAGAACCTCTAATGAGCAGTTCTTC
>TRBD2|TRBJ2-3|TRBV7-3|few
CASSYLSGGALDTQYF
TGTGCCAGCAGTTACCTCAGCGGGGGGGCTTTAGATACGCAGTATTTT
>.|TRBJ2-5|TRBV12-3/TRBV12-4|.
CASTSLGPGTQYF
TGTGCCAGCACCAGTTTGGGTCCGGGGACCCAGTACTTC
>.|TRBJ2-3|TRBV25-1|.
CASSENADSTDTQYF
TGTGCCAGCAGTGAAAACGCGGACAGCACAGATACGCAGTATTTT
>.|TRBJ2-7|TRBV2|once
CASNWDAYEQYF
TGTGCCAGCAATTGGGACGCCTACGAGCAGTACTTC
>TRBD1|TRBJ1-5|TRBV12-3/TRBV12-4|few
CTSRQGVGQPQHF
TGTACCAGCAGACAGGGGGTCGGTCAGCCCCAGCATTTT
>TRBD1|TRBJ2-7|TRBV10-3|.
CAIRESRQGNEQYF
TGTGCCATCAGGGAGTCGAGACAGGGGAACGAGCAGTACTTC
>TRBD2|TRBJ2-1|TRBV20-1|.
CSARDPGLGPLYNEQFF
TGCAGTGCTAGAGATCCCGGACTAGGCCCCCTCTACAATGAGCAGTTCTTC
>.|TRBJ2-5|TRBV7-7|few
CASSSGRHAQETQYF
TGTGCCAGCAGCTCTGGACGCCATGCCCAAGAGACCCAGTACTTC
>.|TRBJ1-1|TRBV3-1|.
CASSPLAGAEAFF
TGTGCCAGCAGCCCCCTCGCGGGAGCTGAAGCTTTCTTT
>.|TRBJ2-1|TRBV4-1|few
CASSQGGRASEQFF
TGCGCCAGCAGCCAAGGAGGCAGGGCCAGTGAGCAGTTCTTC
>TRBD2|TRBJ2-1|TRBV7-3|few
CASSFAGGSNEQFF
TGTGCCAGCAGCTTCGCGGGGGGCAGCAATGAGCAGTTCTTC
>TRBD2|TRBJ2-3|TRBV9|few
CASSVDGLAGGYTDTQYF
TGTGCCAGCAGCGTAGACGGGCTAGCGGGAGGTTACACAGATACGCAGTATTTT
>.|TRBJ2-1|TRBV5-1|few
CASSLAHFSYNEQFF
TGCGCCAGCAGCTTGGCCCACTTCTCTTACAATGAGCAGTTCTTC
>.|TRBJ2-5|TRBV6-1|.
CASRWTLPSQETQYF
TGTGCCAGCAGGTGGACCTTACCCTCACAAGAGACCCAGTACTTC
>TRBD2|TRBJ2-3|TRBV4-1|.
CASSPGERGADTQYF
TGCGCCAGCAGCCCCGGGGAGCGGGGGGCAGATACGCAGTATTTT
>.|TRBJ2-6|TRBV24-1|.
CATSGGSGANVLTF
TGTGCCACCAGTGGAGGCTCTGGGGCCAACGTCCTGACTTTC
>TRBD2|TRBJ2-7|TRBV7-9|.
CASSFRAGTSGSSYEQYF
TGTGCCAGCAGCTTCCGTGCCGGGACTAGCGGGAGTAGTTACGAGCAGTACTTC
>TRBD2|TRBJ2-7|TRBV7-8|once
CASSAGGWTSGFSYEQYF
TGTGCCAGCAGCGCAGGGGGCTGGACTAGCGGCTTTTCCTACGAGCAGTACTTC
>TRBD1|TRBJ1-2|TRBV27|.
CASSRDRDLYGYTF
TGTGCCAGCAGTCGTGACAGGGACCTATATGGCTACACCTTC
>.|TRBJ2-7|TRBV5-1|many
CASSFWQDNYEQYF
TGCGCCAGCAGCTTCTGGCAGGACAACTACGAGCAGTACTTC
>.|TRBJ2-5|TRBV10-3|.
CAISYTSSEQYF
TGTGCCATCAGCTATACTAGCAGTGAGCAGTACTTC
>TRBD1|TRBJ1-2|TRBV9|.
CASSARTGAHGYTF
TGTGCCAGCAGCGCCCGGACAGGGGCTCATGGCTACACCTTC
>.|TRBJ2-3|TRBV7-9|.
CASSVGLTDTQYF
TGTGCCAGCAGCGTAGGACTCACAGATACGCAGTATTTT
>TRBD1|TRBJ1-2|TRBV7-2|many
CASSPGGYGYTF
TGTGCCAGCAGTCCAGGGGGCTATGGCTACACCTTC
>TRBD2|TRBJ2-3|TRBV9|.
CASSERTSGRSSDTQYF
TGTGCCAGCAGCGAGAGGACTAGCGGGAGAAGTTCAGATACGCAGTATTTT
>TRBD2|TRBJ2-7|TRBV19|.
CASSLPGLAENEQYF
TGTGCCAGTAGTTTACCGGGACTAGCGGAAAACGAGCAGTACTTC
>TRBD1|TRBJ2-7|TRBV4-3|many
CASSQDRGFDEQYF
TGCGCCAGCAGCCAAGACAGGGGGTTCGACGAGCAGTACTTC
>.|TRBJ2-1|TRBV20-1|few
CSAVQGLEEQFF
TGCAGTGCGGTCCAGGGTCTTGAGGAGCAGTTCTTC
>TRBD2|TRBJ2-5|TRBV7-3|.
CASSLTREGRETQYF
TGTGCCAGCAGCTTAACGCGGGAGGGCCGGGAGACCCAGTACTTC
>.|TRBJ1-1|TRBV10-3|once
CAISEGSMNTEAFF
TGTGCCATCAGTGAGGGCAGCATGAACACTGAAGCTTTCTTT